The present T cell receptor beta chain was sequenced within a study of CD8 T cells in Susac syndrome. The CDR3 has 15 amino acids. Germline V lookup: CDR1 SGHTA, CDR2 FQGNSA. Trimming shortened V by 3 bases and J by 0 bases, and 11 bases separated the two germline ends. RNA, at about 0.45 to 1 ug, was reverse transcribed with random hexamers. TCRdb re-called the immunoSEQ multiplex PCR reads with MiXCR, one entry per CDR3 protein. This repertoire shows about 190,000 distinct CDR3 sequences, approximately 95% found once; its top ten account for 0.095% to 0.12%. This clonotype was observed once. The receptor's source is a human donor in good health. Specimen: CD4+ T cells from PBMCs. The J gene is TRBJ1-1, the V gene TRBV7-2, with D unclear. CDR3 bases: TGTGCCAGCAGCTTGAGCAGTTTTATGAACACTGAAGCTTTCTTT. Its translation: CASSLSSFMNTEAFF.